These T cell receptor beta chains were read from a single sample in a study of blood T cell repertoires in COVID-19. The repertoire was sequenced with immunoSEQ multiplex PCR; TCRdb's copy has only in-frame clones and lacks some. The data contain 200,000 to 300,000 clones, 75% to 90% of them seen just once; the ten biggest clones take up around 0.87%. The specimen sequenced was PBMCs or T cells enriched from blood (not recorded which). The receptors come from a man in his forties or fifties who had been exposed to COVID-19. Each CDR3 is given with its conserved first and last residue. The D gene is left open where the match is weak. Clone size is not always given. Where it is, it says once, few, many or a class for expanded clones.

v_gene: TRBV2
abundance: -
j_gene: TRBJ1-4
d_gene: -
CDR3nt: TGTGCCACCGGTGGTGGGGGGTTTGAAAAACTGTTTTTT
CDR3aa: CATGGGGFEKLFF

v_gene: TRBV28
abundance: once
j_gene: TRBJ2-1
d_gene: TRBD2
CDR3nt: TGTGCCAGCAGTTTAAGGGGACTAGCGGTCTACAATGAGCAGTTCTTC
CDR3aa: CASSLRGLAVYNEQFF

v_gene: TRBV5-1
abundance: -
j_gene: TRBJ1-2
d_gene: -
CDR3nt: TGCGCCAGCAGCTTGAGTGGGAGAGACTCTAACTATGGCTACACCTTC
CDR3aa: CASSLSGRDSNYGYTF

v_gene: TRBV27
abundance: -
j_gene: TRBJ1-2
d_gene: -
CDR3nt: TGTGCCAGCAGTTTAAGAGTATCTAACTATGGCTACACCTTC
CDR3aa: CASSLRVSNYGYTF

v_gene: TRBV5-5
abundance: -
j_gene: TRBJ1-4
d_gene: -
CDR3nt: TGTGCCAGCAGCTTGTCTCCCCGTAATGAAAAACTGTTTTTT
CDR3aa: CASSLSPRNEKLFF

v_gene: TRBV28
abundance: -
j_gene: TRBJ1-1
d_gene: -
CDR3nt: TGTGCCAGCAGTCTAAATCTGTATCTTCAGGGGATAGAAGCTTTCTTT
CDR3aa: CASSLNLYLQGIEAFF

v_gene: TRBV5-6
abundance: -
j_gene: TRBJ1-1
d_gene: TRBD1
CDR3nt: TGTGCCAGCAGCTACCCAGACAGGGGCTCTGAAGCTTTCTTT
CDR3aa: CASSYPDRGSEAFF

v_gene: TRBV10-1
abundance: -
j_gene: TRBJ2-3
d_gene: -
CDR3nt: TGCGCCAGCAGTGGGGTTAGCGGACGACCTAGCACAGATACGCAGTATTTT
CDR3aa: CASSGVSGRPSTDTQYF

v_gene: TRBV5-1
abundance: -
j_gene: TRBJ2-5
d_gene: TRBD2
CDR3nt: TGCGCCAGCAGCTTTTCTCGGACTAGCGGGGGTTACGAAGAGACCCAGTACTTC
CDR3aa: CASSFSRTSGGYEETQYF

v_gene: TRBV29-1
abundance: -
j_gene: TRBJ2-1
d_gene: -
CDR3nt: TGCAGCGTTGGAGGAAGTAGCTCCTACAATGAGCAGTTCTTC
CDR3aa: CSVGGSSSYNEQFF

v_gene: TRBV6-1
abundance: -
j_gene: TRBJ2-1
d_gene: -
CDR3nt: TGTGCCAGCAGTGAAGGGGGCTTCTACAATGAGCAGTTCTTC
CDR3aa: CASSEGGFYNEQFF

v_gene: TRBV5-1
abundance: -
j_gene: TRBJ2-4
d_gene: -
CDR3nt: TGCGCCAGCAGTTATCAGGGTAGCAAAAACATTCAGTACTTC
CDR3aa: CASSYQGSKNIQYF

v_gene: TRBV9
abundance: -
j_gene: TRBJ2-3
d_gene: TRBD2
CDR3nt: TGTGCCAGCAGCGTGTCGACTAGCGGGAGCAGCACAGATACGCAGTATTTT
CDR3aa: CASSVSTSGSSTDTQYF

v_gene: TRBV3-1/TRBV3-2
abundance: -
j_gene: TRBJ1-2
d_gene: -
CDR3nt: TGTGCCAGCAAACCCCGGACAGTCAGATCTAACTATGGCTACACCTTC
CDR3aa: CASKPRTVRSNYGYTF

v_gene: TRBV4-2
abundance: -
j_gene: TRBJ2-5
d_gene: TRBD2
CDR3nt: TGTGCCAGCAGCCAAGAAACTAGCGTTATCAGAGAGACCCAGTACTTC
CDR3aa: CASSQETSVIRETQYF

v_gene: TRBV11-2
abundance: -
j_gene: TRBJ2-4
d_gene: -
CDR3nt: TGTGCCAGCAGCTCCGAAATGCGAAGGGGCATTCAGTACTTC
CDR3aa: CASSSEMRRGIQYF

v_gene: TRBV7-9
abundance: -
j_gene: TRBJ1-6
d_gene: TRBD1
CDR3nt: TGTGCCAGCAGGGACAGGGGGAACGAAAATAATTCACCCCTCCACTTT
CDR3aa: CASRDRGNENNSPLHF

v_gene: TRBV7-9
abundance: -
j_gene: TRBJ2-7
d_gene: TRBD1
CDR3nt: TGTGCCAGCAGCTTTTCGCAGGGGGCTCACGAGCAGTACTTC
CDR3aa: CASSFSQGAHEQYF

v_gene: TRBV19
abundance: -
j_gene: TRBJ2-2
d_gene: -
CDR3nt: TGTGCCAGTAGCCATACAGGTCCCGGGGAGCTGTTTTTT
CDR3aa: CASSHTGPGELFF

v_gene: TRBV28
abundance: -
j_gene: TRBJ1-4
d_gene: TRBD1
CDR3nt: TGTGCCAGCATTCTTGCCGGGACAGCTAATGAAAAACTGTTTTTT
CDR3aa: CASILAGTANEKLFF

v_gene: TRBV5-8
abundance: -
j_gene: TRBJ2-1
d_gene: TRBD2
CDR3nt: TGTGCCAGCAGCCGGCTAACTAGCGGCGGCTCCTACAATGAGCAGTTCTTC
CDR3aa: CASSRLTSGGSYNEQFF

v_gene: TRBV5-1
abundance: -
j_gene: TRBJ2-1
d_gene: TRBD2
CDR3nt: TGCGCCAGCAGCTTGCGGGGGGGCCAATCCTACAATGAGCAGTTCTTC
CDR3aa: CASSLRGGQSYNEQFF

v_gene: TRBV2
abundance: few
j_gene: TRBJ1-3
d_gene: -
CDR3nt: TGTGCCAGCAGTGCAATACAGGGCTCTGGAAACACCATATATTTT
CDR3aa: CASSAIQGSGNTIYF

v_gene: TRBV11-3
abundance: -
j_gene: TRBJ2-3
d_gene: TRBD1
CDR3nt: TGTGCCAGCAGCTTAGGTTTGACAGGGGGCACAGATACGCAGTATTTT
CDR3aa: CASSLGLTGGTDTQYF

v_gene: TRBV4-2
abundance: -
j_gene: TRBJ1-1
d_gene: TRBD1
CDR3nt: TGTGCCAGCAGCCAAGCCGGACAGGGGGCTATAGCTTTCTTT
CDR3aa: CASSQAGQGAIAFF

v_gene: TRBV7-9
abundance: -
j_gene: TRBJ1-1
d_gene: -
CDR3nt: TGTGCCAGCAGCCGAGAACAGGGGAACACTGAAGCTTTCTTT
CDR3aa: CASSREQGNTEAFF